Presented here are 20 T cell receptor beta chains from one specimen sequenced in a study of CD8+ T cells in alopecia areata. cDNA reverse transcribed from extracted RNA served as the sequencing template. The assay was immunoSEQ multiplex PCR, and TCRdb's table has in-frame clones only and misses some. This table has approximately 100,000 clones, roughly 56% appearing once. Treatment given: oral pan-JAK inhibitor, 5-10 mg twice daily. Specimen: CD8+ T cells sorted from blood, collected at approximately week 55, from a patient treated with tofacitinib. The origin of the receptors is a human donor with alopecia areata.

This clone appeared a few times. V is TRBV12-5 and J is TRBJ2-1; D could derive from TRBD1 or TRBD2 (5 bases each). The CDR3 loop spans 15 amino acids. CDR1 is LGHNT and CDR2 is FRNRAP in the germline V gene. Deletions cut 4 bases from V and 4 bases from J, with 14 bases between. This CDR3 is CASGSLGTSYNEQFF. Written as DNA, the CDR3 is TGTGCTAGTGGTTCCCTCGGGACCTCATACAATGAGCAGTTCTTC.

The chain is built from TRBV6-5 and TRBJ2-1, with TRBD2 matching over 11 bases. V gave up 10 bases and J gave up 4 bases; unmatched junction bases: 3. This CDR3 spans 13 amino acids. The germline gives CDR1 MNHEY, CDR2 SVGAGI. Here the CDR3 DNA reads TGTGCCACAGGGACTAGCGGATACAATGAGCAGTTCTTC. Its protein product is CATGTSGYNEQFF.

A remark on this clone: The junction does not match germline at one end; this may be a read error. The chain has TRBV4-1 and TRBJ1-4; D might be TRBD1 (5 bases). This CDR3 is 14 amino acids long. Per germline, CDR1 MGHRA and CDR2 YSYEKL. The CDR3 DNA follows: TGCGCCAGCAGCCCCCGAGGGGCGGATGAAGAACTGTTTTTT. This translates into CASSPRGADEELFF.

V usage is TRBV13 and J usage is TRBJ2-2; D assignment may be TRBD1 or TRBD2 (6 bases each). The CDR3 is 13 residues long. Trimming cost V 5 bases and J 6 bases, with 10 bases left between them. Germline CDR1 PRHDT, CDR2 FYEKMQ (reference sequence). The CDR3 bases are TGTGCCAGCAGCGCACGGGGGCCCGGGGAGCTGTTTTTT. Translation gives CASSARGPGELFF.

Only a few counts were recorded for this clone. The chain recombines TRBV6-1 with TRBJ2-2; the D gene is possibly TRBD1 (5 bases). The CDR3 has 14 amino acids. V was cut by 5 bases and J by 1 base, with 8 bases left in between. Germline values: CDR1 MNHNS, CDR2 SASEGT. Here the CDR3 DNA reads TGTGCCAGCAGTTTACAGGAGAACACCGGGGAGCTGTTTTTT. Translated: CASSLQENTGELFF.

This clone came up a few times. The rearrangement joins TRBV5-6 to TRBJ2-4; a weak D match, TRBD2 (6 bases). Germline-derived CDR1 and CDR2 are SGHDT and YYEEEE. This CDR3 comprises 12 residues. The V end was cut by 4 bases, the J end by 8 bases, with 10 bases between. DNA for the CDR3: TGTGCCAGCAGCCCGGGCGGGGACATTCAGTACTTC. Its protein is CASSPGGDIQYF. Using reference TRBV5-6 and TRBJ2-4 for the parts outside the CDR3, the full variable domain is DAGVTQSPTHLIKTRGQQVTLRCSPKSGHDTVSWYQQALGQGPQFIFQYYEEEERQRGNFPDRFSGHQFPNYSSELNVNALLLGDSALYLCASSPGGDIQYFGAGTRLSVL.

The rearrangement joins TRBV2 to TRBJ2-1; no definite D call. Trimming pared 6 bases from V and 5 bases from J, leaving 11 bases between. This CDR3 has 13 amino acids. Germline V gene data show CDR1 as SNHLY and CDR2 as FYNNEI. The CDR3 region is CASRAGLDNEQFF. CDR3 nucleotides: TGTGCCAGCAGAGCCGGGCTAGACAATGAGCAGTTCTTC.

The chain uses TRBV13 and TRBJ2-1; D not resolved. V was shortened by 5 bases and J by 1 base, with 12 bases between the two germline ends. This CDR3 has 15 residues. From germline, CDR1 is PRHDT and CDR2 FYEKMQ (reference sequence). The CDR3 region is CASSRTRASYNEQFF. The DNA for the CDR3 is TGTGCCAGCAGCCGGACCCGAGCTTCCTACAATGAGCAGTTCTTC. Complete variable domain (other parts from reference TRBV13 and TRBJ2-1): AAGVIQSPRHLIKEKRETATLKCYPIPRHDTVYWYQQGPGQDPQFLISFYEKMQSDKGSIPDRFSAQQFSDYHSELNMSSLELGDSALYFCASSRTRASYNEQFFGPGTRLTVL.

The chain couples TRBV29-1 to TRBJ2-1, with 9 bases lining up with TRBD1. Germline trimming cut 7 bases from V and 2 bases from J; bases unmatched to any gene: 6. The CDR3 consists of 14 residues. Germline CDR1 reads SQVTM; CDR2 reads ANQGSEA. CDR3 nucleotides: TGCAGCGGACGGACAGGGGTTACCTACAATGAGCAGTTCTTC. This gives the protein CSGRTGVTYNEQFF.

This clone was recorded a few times. CDR3: CACVYNEQFF. In DNA form, the CDR3 reads TGTGCCTGTGTTTACAATGAGCAGTTCTTC. The rearrangement links TRBV30 to TRBJ2-1; D remains unclear. The CDR3 sequence is 10 residues long. V lost 6 bases and J 4 bases, leaving 4 bases between the germline ends. The germline V gene encodes CDR1 GTSNPN and CDR2 SVGIG (reference sequence).

The chain combines TRBV28 with TRBJ1-6; D might be TRBD1 (6 bases). From germline, CDR1 is MDHEN and CDR2 SYDVKM. Trimming removed 9 bases at V and 4 bases at J, with 25 bases between. CDR3 length equals 18 residues. The CDR3 DNA is TGTGCCAGTTGTATTGAGGGGGGGGTCGAACCGTATAATTCACCCCTCCACTTT. Its protein product is CASCIEGGVEPYNSPLHF.

There are a few counts of this clone. This chain uses TRBV7-9 with TRBJ2-5, with a tentative D call TRBD1 (6 bases). Trimming took 2 bases from V and 2 from J, leaving 12 bases between them. The CDR3 extends over 15 amino acids. Germline loops: CDR1 SEHNR, CDR2 FQNEAQ (reference sequence). For the CDR3, the DNA is TGTGCCAGCAGCTTAAGGTTGGGGACACAAGAGACCCAGTACTTC. It translates to CASSLRLGTQETQYF.

The V and J genes are TRBV25-1 and TRBJ2-3, with a tentative D call TRBD1 (5 bases). The germline V gene has CDR1 MGHDK and CDR2 SYGVNS. CDR3 length equals 13 residues. V was trimmed by 3 bases and J by 4 bases, leaving 8 bases between them. The CDR3 region is CASSDLGADTQYF. The CDR3 region has the DNA TGTGCCAGCAGTGATTTAGGGGCAGATACGCAGTATTTT.

This chain connects TRBV6-5 to TRBJ1-1, with 7 bases fitting TRBD1. With V trimmed by 2 bases and J by 4 bases, 7 bases remained unmatched. The CDR3 loop spans 15 amino acids. Germline assignment: CDR1 MNHEY and CDR2 SVGAGI. The CDR3 region has the DNA TGTGCCAGCAGTTACAAGGCACAGGGGCGCACTGAAGCTTTCTTT. The encoded protein is CASSYKAQGRTEAFF.

V gene TRBV29-1 combines with J gene TRBJ2-5; a possible D gene is TRBD1 (5 bases). CDR3 length equals 14 residues. Trimming left V 5 bases short and J 7 bases short, with 20 bases between. In germline, CDR1 is SQVTM, CDR2 ANQGSEA. The CDR3 region is CSVPFLTGPGTQYF. For the CDR3, the DNA is TGCAGCGTTCCCTTCCTAACAGGTCCTGGGACCCAGTACTTC. Combining the CDR3 with reference TRBV29-1 and TRBJ2-5 gives the whole variable domain SAVISQKPSRDICQRGTSLTIQCQVDSQVTMMFWYRQQPGQSLTLIATANQGSEATYESGFVIDKFPISRPNLTFSTLTVSNMSPEDSSIYLCSVPFLTGPGTQYFGPGTRLLVL.

The chain carries TRBV14 and TRBJ2-3; D uncertain. This CDR3 has 14 amino acids. V lost 4 bases and J 2 bases, leaving 10 bases between the germline ends. CDR1 and CDR2 from the germline V gene are SGHDN and FVKESK. CDR3 DNA: TGTGCCAGCAGCCTTCGCAGGAACACAGATACGCAGTATTTT. Amino acids: CASSLRRNTDTQYF.

The gene calls are TRBV5-1 and TRBJ1-1, with D possibly matching TRBD1 (5 bases). V was clipped by 4 bases and J by 8 bases, with 15 bases between them. The CDR3 extends over 13 amino acids. Germline assignment: CDR1 SGHRS and CDR2 YFSETQ. CDR3 sequence reads: CASSLYEGHEAFF. CDR3 DNA: TGCGCCAGCAGCCTCTACGAGGGGCACGAAGCTTTCTTT. Full variable domain (outside the CDR3, taken from reference TRBV5-1 and TRBJ1-1): KAGVTQTPRYLIKTRGQQVTLSCSPISGHRSVSWYQQTPGQGLQFLFEYFSETQRNKGNFPGRFSGRQFSNSRSEMNVSTLELGDSALYLCASSLYEGHEAFFGQGTRLTVV.

This clone was detected a few times. The chain has TRBV4-2 and TRBJ2-2; D not certain. This CDR3 is built from 13 residues. The germline CDR1 and CDR2 sequences are LGHNA and YNFKEQ. V lost 4 bases to trimming and J lost 5 bases, with 8 bases between them. The DNA of the CDR3 is TGTGCCAGCAGCCTGACTGCGACCGGGGAGCTGTTTTTT. Translating it yields CASSLTATGELFF.

This clone was detected only a few times. The gene calls are TRBV2 and TRBJ2-3; D uncertain. The CDR3 is 13 amino acids. CDR1 is SNHLY, CDR2 FYNNEI, per germline. The V end was cut by 10 bases, the J end by 2 bases, with 13 bases between. Here the CDR3 reads CAKRVGNTDTQYF. The CDR3 DNA reads TGTGCCAAAAGGGTGGGGAACACAGATACGCAGTATTTT.

The rearrangement uses TRBV30 and TRBJ2-5; D is unclear. V was trimmed by 2 bases and J by 0 bases, leaving 7 bases between them. This CDR3 spans 13 amino acids. The germline V gene has CDR1 GTSNPN and CDR2 SVGIG (reference sequence). The DNA for the CDR3 is TGTGCCTGGAGTTTTATAAACCAAGAGACCCAGTACTTC. The encoded protein is CAWSFINQETQYF.